The sample holds many counts of the clone carrying this TCR beta chain. The record originates from a study of CD8+CD57+ T cells in acquired aplastic anemia. It was genomic DNA that served as the template for profiling TCR beta VDJ and CDR3. TCRdb reanalysed the reads using MiXCR and keeps one entry per CDR3 protein. Here the sample spans approximately 190,000 distinct CDR3 sequences, around half being singletons. The authors sequenced patients whose flow cytometry had shown CD8+CD57+ cell expansion. Sequences were obtained from sorted CD4+, CD8+, or CD8+CD57+ T cells (not recorded which) from PBMCs. The clonotype comes from a human donor with aplastic anemia.

The CDR3 is CSNRGGYGYTF. The DNA for the CDR3 is TGCAGTAACAGGGGTGGCTATGGCTACACCTTC. The chain joins TRBV20-1 to TRBJ1-2; 7 positions agree with TRBD1. Germline CDR1 and CDR2: DFQATT and SNEGSKA (reference sequence). This CDR3 is 11 amino acids long. V dropped 8 bases and J dropped 4; count of bases not matched to a gene: 4.